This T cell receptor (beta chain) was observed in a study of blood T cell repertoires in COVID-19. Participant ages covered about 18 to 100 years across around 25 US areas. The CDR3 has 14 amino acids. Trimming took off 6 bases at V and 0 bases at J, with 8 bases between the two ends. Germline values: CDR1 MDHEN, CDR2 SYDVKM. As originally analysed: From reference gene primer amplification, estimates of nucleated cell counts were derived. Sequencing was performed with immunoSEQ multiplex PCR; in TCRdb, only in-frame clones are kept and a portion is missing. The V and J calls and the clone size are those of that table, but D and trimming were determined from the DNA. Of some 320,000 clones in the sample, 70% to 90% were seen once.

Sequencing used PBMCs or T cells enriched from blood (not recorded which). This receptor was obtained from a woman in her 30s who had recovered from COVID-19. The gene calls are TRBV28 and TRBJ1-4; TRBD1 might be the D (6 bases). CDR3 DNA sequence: TGTGCCAGCAGACAGGGTGCAACTAATGAAAAACTGTTTTTT. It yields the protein CASRQGATNEKLFF.